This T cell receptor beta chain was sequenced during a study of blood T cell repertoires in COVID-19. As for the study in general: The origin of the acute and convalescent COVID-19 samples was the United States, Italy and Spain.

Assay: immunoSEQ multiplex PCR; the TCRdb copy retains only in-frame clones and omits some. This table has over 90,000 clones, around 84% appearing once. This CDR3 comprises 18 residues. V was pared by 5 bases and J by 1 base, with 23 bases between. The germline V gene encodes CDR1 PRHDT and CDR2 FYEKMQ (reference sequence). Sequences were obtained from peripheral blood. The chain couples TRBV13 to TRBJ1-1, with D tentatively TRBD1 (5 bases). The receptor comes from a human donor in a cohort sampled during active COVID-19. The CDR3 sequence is CASSQRQRLARGNTEAFF. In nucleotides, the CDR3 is TGTGCCAGCAGCCAACGACAGAGGTTGGCAAGGGGGAACACTGAAGCTTTCTTT.